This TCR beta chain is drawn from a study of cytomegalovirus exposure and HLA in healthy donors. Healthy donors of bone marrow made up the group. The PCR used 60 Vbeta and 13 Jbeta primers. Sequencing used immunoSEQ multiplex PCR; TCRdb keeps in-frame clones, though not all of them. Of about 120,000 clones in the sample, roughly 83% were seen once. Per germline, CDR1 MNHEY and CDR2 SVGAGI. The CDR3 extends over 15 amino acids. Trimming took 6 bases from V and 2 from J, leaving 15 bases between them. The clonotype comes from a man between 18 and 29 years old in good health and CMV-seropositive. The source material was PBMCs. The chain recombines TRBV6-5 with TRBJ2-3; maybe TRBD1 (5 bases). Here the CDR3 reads CASSTGVSNTDTQYF. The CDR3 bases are TGTGCCAGCAGCACAGGAGTTTCCAACACAGATACGCAGTATTTT.